Listed below are T cell receptor beta chains from one sample, sequenced in a study of shared clonotypes between healthy human individuals. Assay: immunoSEQ multiplex PCR; the TCRdb copy retains only in-frame clones and omits some. There are roughly 570,000 clones in the sample; roughly 98% occur only once, and 0.3% lies in the top ten. Specimen: naive CD8+ T cells sorted from blood. Source of these receptors: a man aged 25 to 40 in good health. Each CDR3 is given with its conserved first and last residue. The D gene is left open where the match is weak. Expanded clones get a size class; other rows say once, few or many, or leave the size out.

TRBJ1-1 | - | - | TRBV5-1 | TGCGCCAGCAGCTTGGCGGCGGAAAACACTGAAGCTTTCTTT | CASSLAAENTEAFF
TRBJ2-5 | - | - | TRBV27 | TGTGCCAGCAGTTTTAGAGGGAGGGGGGAGACCCAGTACTTC | CASSFRGRGETQYF
TRBJ1-5 | - | - | TRBV7-9 | TGTGCCAGCAGCTTAACCTCAGATCAGCCCCAGCATTTT | CASSLTSDQPQHF
TRBJ1-2 | once | - | TRBV9 | TGTGCCAGCGGGGAGGGCTACACCTTC | CASGEGYTF
TRBJ2-7 | - | - | TRBV15 | TGTGCCACCAGCAGAGAGACAGACGACAGGGAGGACGAGCAGTACTTC | CATSRETDDREDEQYF
TRBJ2-1 | - | - | TRBV27 | TGTGCCAGCAGTCCCCGACAGGGACTTTCCTACAATGAGCAGTTCTTC | CASSPRQGLSYNEQFF
TRBJ2-7 | - | - | TRBV7-9 | TGTGCCAGCACCGGGGGCGTCGTAACCTACGAGCAGTACTTC | CASTGGVVTYEQYF
TRBJ1-2 | once | TRBD1 | TRBV2 | TGTGCCAGCGCCCTGGGACAGGGGATTATTTATGGCTACACCTTC | CASALGQGIIYGYTF
TRBJ1-1 | once | TRBD1 | TRBV27 | TGTGCCAGCAGTTTCACAGGGGGAAACACTGAAGCTTTCTTT | CASSFTGGNTEAFF
TRBJ2-2 | - | - | TRBV4-3 | TGCGCCAGCAGCCAAGTTTACCCGAACACCGGGGAGCTGTTTTTT | CASSQVYPNTGELFF
TRBJ2-7 | - | - | TRBV15 | TGTGCCACCAGCGGCAGACAATTCTACGAGCAGTACTTC | CATSGRQFYEQYF
TRBJ2-7 | - | TRBD2 | TRBV27 | TGTGCCAGCAGATCTCAAAGACTAGTAGCGGGTACCTACGAGCAGTACTTC | CASRSQRLVAGTYEQYF
TRBJ2-7 | - | - | TRBV5-4 | TGTGCCAGCAGCTTGGAAGGGAGCCCCTACGAGCAGTACTTC | CASSLEGSPYEQYF
TRBJ2-7 | - | - | TRBV6-1 | TGTGCCAGCAGTGAAGTTCACAGGATGGGCGAGCAGTACTTC | CASSEVHRMGEQYF
TRBJ2-2 | - | TRBD2 | TRBV27 | TGTGCCAGTAAAATAACGGGAGCGGGAACCGGGGAGCTGTTTTTT | CASKITGAGTGELFF
TRBJ1-4 | - | - | TRBV6-6 | TGTGCCAGCAGTTCCTTCCGGAGGGGAGGTGAAAAACTGTTTTTT | CASSSFRRGGEKLFF
TRBJ2-6 | - | - | TRBV5-1 | TGCGCCAGCAGCCAGCTAGGGGGGCCTGGGGCCAACGTCCTGACTTTC | CASSQLGGPGANVLTF
TRBJ2-1 | once | - | TRBV5-1 | TGCGCCAGCAGCTTGGCGCCGACAGTATACAATGAGCAGTTCTTC | CASSLAPTVYNEQFF
TRBJ1-2 | - | - | TRBV16 | TGTGCCAGCAGCCAATCTGGGCAGATTTATGGCTACACCTTC | CASSQSGQIYGYTF
TRBJ2-1 | - | - | TRBV5-6 | TGTGCCAGCAGCTTGGCGCCGGGAACGTCGTACAATGAGCAGTTCTTC | CASSLAPGTSYNEQFF
TRBJ2-7 | - | - | TRBV5-4 | TGTGCCAGCAGCTTGAAGGATAGCCCCTCCTACGAGCAGTACTTC | CASSLKDSPSYEQYF
TRBJ1-5 | - | TRBD1 | TRBV27 | TGTGCCAGCAGTTTAGAGGGGGCTACTAATCAGCCCCAGCATTTT | CASSLEGATNQPQHF
TRBJ1-4 | - | - | TRBV7-7 | TGTGCCAGCAGCACGGGGCTTAATGAAAAACTGTTTTTT | CASSTGLNEKLFF
TRBJ2-1 | - | TRBD2 | TRBV29-1 | TGCAGCGTTTCAGGCGGGAGCGGCGATGAGCAGTTCTTC | CSVSGGSGDEQFF
TRBJ2-7 | - | - | TRBV27 | TGTGCCAGCAGTAGGGGTAACGAGCAGTACTTC | CASSRGNEQYF
TRBJ1-2 | few | - | TRBV6-1 | TGTGCCAGCAGAAAATCAGGGATCGGCTACACCTTC | CASRKSGIGYTF
TRBJ2-1 | - | - | TRBV6-5 | TGTGCCAGCAGTTACACGACTGGCCACAATGAGCAGTTCTTC | CASSYTTGHNEQFF
TRBJ1-1 | - | - | TRBV19 | TGTGCCAGTAGTATCGGGCAGAACACTGAAGCTTTCTTT | CASSIGQNTEAFF
TRBJ2-3 | - | - | TRBV2 | TGTGCCAGCAGCCTGGGCGCAGATACGCAGTATTTT | CASSLGADTQYF
TRBJ2-5 | - | TRBD2 | TRBV29-1 | TGCAGCGTCCGTGGCCGACTAGCGGGAGGGCGCCACGAGACCCAGTACTTC | CSVRGRLAGGRHETQYF
TRBJ2-1 | - | TRBD2 | TRBV7-9 | TGTGCCAGCAGCCCTAGCCCGGGAGCGGGGACCTACAATGAGCAGTTCTTC | CASSPSPGAGTYNEQFF
TRBJ2-7 | - | TRBD2 | TRBV5-8 | TGTGCCAGCAGGGCTCTCGGGGGAGGGCCAGCGGGAGGTTACGAGCAGTACTTC | CASRALGGGPAGGYEQYF
TRBJ2-1 | - | TRBD1 | TRBV2 | TGTGCCACCCGGACAGGCCCCAATGAGCAGTTCTTC | CATRTGPNEQFF
TRBJ1-2 | - | - | TRBV7-9 | TGTGCCAGCAGCTTAATGGGGACGGAGAAGGGGGTTTATGGCTACACCTTC | CASSLMGTEKGVYGYTF
TRBJ2-1 | once | - | TRBV27 | TGTGCCAGCAACCTCCGGGACTTGCCGAATGAGCAGTTCTTC | CASNLRDLPNEQFF
TRBJ1-1 | - | - | TRBV9 | TGTGCCAGCAGCGTAGTGGAAGGGGTGAACACTGAAGCTTTCTTT | CASSVVEGVNTEAFF
TRBJ2-2 | - | TRBD2 | TRBV7-8 | TGTGCCAGCAGCGTGACTAGCGGGAGCTACCCCGGGGAGCTGTTTTTT | CASSVTSGSYPGELFF
TRBJ2-5 | - | TRBD2 | TRBV7-8 | TGTGCCAGCAGCCTCCTAGCGGGAGTGCGGGAGACCCAGTACTTC | CASSLLAGVRETQYF
TRBJ2-1 | once | TRBD2 | TRBV2 | TGTGCCAGCAGTGTCAAAGCGGGAGGCGGGAATGAGCAGTTCTTC | CASSVKAGGGNEQFF
TRBJ2-1 | - | - | TRBV27 | TGTGCCAGTCGTACCTACAATGAGCAGTTCTTC | CASRTYNEQFF
TRBJ2-7 | - | - | TRBV4-3 | TGCGCCAGCAGCCAAGACTTGGGCACAGACGAGCAGTACTTC | CASSQDLGTDEQYF
TRBJ1-5 | - | - | TRBV7-6 | TGTGCCAGCAGCTTATACGAGAATCAGCCCCAGCATTTT | CASSLYENQPQHF